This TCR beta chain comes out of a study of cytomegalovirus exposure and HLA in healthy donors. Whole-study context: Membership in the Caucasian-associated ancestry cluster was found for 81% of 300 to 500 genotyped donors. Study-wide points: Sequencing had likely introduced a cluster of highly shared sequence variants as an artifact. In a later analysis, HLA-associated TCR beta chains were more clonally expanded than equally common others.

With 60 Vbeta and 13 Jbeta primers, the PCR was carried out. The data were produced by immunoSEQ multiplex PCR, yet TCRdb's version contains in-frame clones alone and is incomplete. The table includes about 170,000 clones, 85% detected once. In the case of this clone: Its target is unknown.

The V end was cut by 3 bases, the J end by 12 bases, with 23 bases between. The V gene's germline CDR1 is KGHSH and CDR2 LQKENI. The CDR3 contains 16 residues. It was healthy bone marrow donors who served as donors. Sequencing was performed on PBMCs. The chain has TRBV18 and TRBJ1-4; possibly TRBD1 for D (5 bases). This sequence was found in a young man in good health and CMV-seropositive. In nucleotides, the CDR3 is TGTGCCAGCTCACCCCCCCGAAGAAGGGGCGAGGTGGAACTGTTTTTT. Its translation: CASSPPRRRGEVELFF.